Only a few counts were recorded for the clone carrying this T cell receptor (beta chain). The sample originates from a study of T cells in Graves' hyperthyroidism and ophthalmopathy. Authors of the study amplified TCR beta CDR3 regions from RNA transcripts. First-round RT-PCR targeting the TCR CDR3 was performed with the HTBI primer set. TCRdb reanalysed the multiplex PCR reads using MiXCR and keeps one entry per CDR3 protein. The sample shows approximately 330,000 distinct CDR3 sequences, 18% of them seen only once. J lost 5 bases, V lost 3 bases, and 7 bases had no gene match. The CDR3 runs to 14 residues. Patients aged 18 to 65 had newly diagnosed hyperthyroidism lasting under 2 months. Diagnoses used clinical symptoms, serum thyroxine and TRAb, thyroid ultrasound and orbital computed tomography. Fresh peripheral blood, 8 to 10 ml, was the source of the PBMCs.

The TCR comes from a woman between 50 and 59 years old with Graves' hyperthyroidism. The chain carries TRBV12-3 or TRBV12-4 and TRBJ2-7; 7 nucleotides agree with TRBD1. Sequencing was carried out using blood. CDR3 DNA sequence: TGTGCCAGCAGTTTGACAGGGTACTACCACGAGCAGTACTTC. Protein product: CASSLTGYYHEQYF.